The T cell receptor beta chain under discussion was sequenced for a study of cytomegalovirus exposure and HLA in healthy donors (dated by TCRdb to between 2016 and 2019). Regarding the study in general: An earlier analysis of roughly 630 of the donors reported more than 250 Gb of sequence data and approximately 110 million unique TCR beta sequences from 150 million to 200 million T cells. Approximately 310 gigabases of sequencing data and approximately 91 million unique TCR sequences made up an early release that covered around 640 HLA-typed donors. The genetic ancestry cluster associated with self-reported Caucasian donors included 70% to 85% of the roughly 390 genotyped donors. The study aimed to test whether signatures of past pathogen exposure could be identified by cataloging public T cell receptors. Using immunosequencing, the study profiled T cell repertoires from 550 to 750 subjects and related those repertoires to cytomegalovirus serostatus. Along with the approximately 650-subject first cohort, a separate validation cohort of over a hundred different subjects was used. The study combined high-throughput TCR immunosequencing, statistical association of individual TCRs with disease status, and machine learning to predict cytomegalovirus infection status. A later analysis re-examined previously published TCR beta repertoires from more than 550 donors and added high-resolution HLA genotyping to investigate patterns of TCR occurrence. In the later analysis, no new phenotypic data were used to find candidate immune exposures; instead, reliance was placed on TCR beta sequences and their occurrence across donors. An earlier analysis of 587 of the donors applied high-throughput TCR beta sequencing to assess whether each TCR beta V gene segment acted as functional or pseudogenic. Alongside the repertoire data, information on donor age, sex, ethnicity and CMV serostatus was compiled. Genome-wide SNP genotypes for about 65% of the roughly 670 donors were used in a later genetic analysis, which treated that subset as a discovery cohort. Every repertoire in the discovery cohort had been generated on one and the same sequencing platform. HLA typing included class I and class II loci at four-digit resolution. Typing coverage varied by locus: 629-630 donors for A, B, C, DRB1 and DQB1; roughly 560 for DQA1; approximately 610 for DPA1; under 490 for DPB1. Several DR-DQ haplotypes were treated as single units for association and clustering because of strong linkage in the cohort. Among roughly 400 genotyped donors of the cohort, an average of about 240,000 unique TCR beta nucleotide sequences were sequenced per donor, around 20% of them non-productive.

Regarding this clone: Which antigen it targets is not known. Per-nucleotide qualities are absent, and no much larger clonotype sits a single base away.

On the study overall, not on this receptor specifically: For the cohort, immune exposure information was limited to CMV serostatus. Correlated functional status among segregating V segments might reflect linkage disequilibrium, but an unknown experimental factor could not be ruled out. The 87-base-pair reads could not distinguish some IMGT-functional V segments, including TRBV6-2 and TRBV6-3, so those segments were excluded. The study listed 164 TCR beta chains as associated with cytomegalovirus. According to a later analysis, most CMV-associated TCR beta chains appeared to be HLA-restricted, and the HLA associations seemed to be driven largely by CMV exposure. Because counts were too low, about 18 rarely observed V segments, including chromosome 9 orphons, were left out of the earlier analysis of over 550 of the donors. A further reported finding was that TCR beta sequences accurately predicted the HLA-A and HLA-B alleles for most subjects in the first cohort. According to a later analysis, parvovirus B19, influenza, CMV and Epstein-Barr virus appeared linked to several top co-occurrence clusters. In a later genetic analysis, fewer N-insertions in productive TCRs were reported among donors in an Asian-associated ancestry cluster than the approximately 670-donor mean. In this cohort, only TCR beta chains were sequenced, and detectable features were limited by the absence of alpha or paired-chain data. Most TCR sequences were observed very rarely across donors, whereas some public TCRs were present in many individuals. HLA typing was unavailable for some donors at each locus, so association tests used only the typed subset. A few of the identified cytomegalovirus-associated TCR beta chains were confirmed in vitro to be specific for cytomegalovirus antigens. Cytomegalovirus status was reported to be diagnosed by the classifier with high specificity and sensitivity in both the original and validation cohorts. V-gene and J-gene trimming of TCR beta chains was associated with a missense DCLRE1C variant in a later genetic analysis, and the association was replicated in an independent cohort. When HLA alleles, especially DR and DQ, strongly co-occurred, TCR associations were difficult to assign to individual alleles. An earlier analysis of 587 of the donors showed that most TCR beta V segments appeared in productive rearrangements either about 87% or about 30% of the time, which broadly matched IMGT annotations. Presence/absence analyses assumed roughly uniform sequencing depth across donors, an assumption that may not hold. A later analysis found that TCR association rates varied across HLA loci, with DRB1 alleles showing the most associated TCRs and HLA-C alleles the fewest. A later analysis found that HLA-associated TCR beta chains were more clonally expanded and had lower generation probabilities than equally common non-associated chains. A cluster of highly shared sequence variants was judged likely to represent a technical artifact of the sequencing pipeline. Specific HLA alleles were associated with 15,000 to 20,000 TCR beta sequences at a false discovery rate of 0.05 in a later analysis. It was suggested by the authors that the approach could potentially be generalized to other disease states and immunological phenotypes.

The cohort comprised fewer than 700 healthy bone marrow donors. At the time of sampling, every cohort member was nominally healthy, though immune exposures that went unrecorded were likely present. The donor tested CMV seropositive and was one of the 289 seropositive cohort members. A peripheral blood sample was collected from each donor, and TCR beta sequencing was performed on peripheral blood mononuclear cells. Genomic DNA was extracted from the blood cell samples with the Qiagen DNeasy Blood Extraction Kit. For CDR1 and CDR2, the germline V gene lists WSHSY and SAAADI. V was cut back by 5 bases and J by 3 bases, leaving a gap of 8 bases between them. The CDR3 holds 12 amino acids from the cysteine to the phenylalanine. The retained sequence is limited to the CDR3, 36 bases, with the frame set at the first base. Receptors were amplified or captured by the immunoSEQ multiplex PCR assay. For the multiplex PCR, a mixture combining 60 forward primers for TCR Vbeta segments and 13 reverse primers for TCR Jbeta segments was used. The CDR3 region of rearranged TCR beta genes was amplified from genomic DNA by a multiplex PCR assay. On the Illumina HiSeq System, the amplified TCR beta libraries were sequenced as 87-base-pair reads. From the authors' description of their analysis: In a later analysis, around 80 million unique TCR beta chains were counted across the approximately 640 repertoires, and some 10 million of these chains were shared by at least two donors. Raw reads were error-corrected and collapsed into unique sequences with a nearest-neighbor algorithm that merged closely related sequences to remove PCR and sequencing errors. V, D and J gene segments were assigned by aligning CDR3 sequences to IMGT reference sequences. For a sequence to be retained, a match of at least six nucleotides was required to both a V gene segment and a J gene segment. Rearrangements were called productive when the CDR3 lacked stop codons and stayed in frame with V and J; all others were non-productive. CDR3 was defined by IMGT convention, running from the second conserved V-encoded cysteine to the conserved J-encoded phenylalanine. The earlier analysis of 500 to 650 of the donors excluded any sequence lacking an unambiguous match to a single V gene segment. An earlier analysis of a few hundred of the donors called V segments functional above 56.7% productive rearrangements and segregating when the between-donor standard deviation exceeded 5%. To diagnose cytomegalovirus status from the catalog of TCR beta chain sequences, a statistical classification framework was built. V and J gene assignment, in a later analysis, came from comparing TCR nucleotide sequences with IMGT/GENE-DB human TR gene sequences. The TCRdist pipeline was used in a later analysis to assign CDR3 sequences and most-parsimonious VDJ recombination scenarios. A later analysis defined each TCR beta chain by its CDR3 amino acid sequence plus V-gene family, and excluded reads lacking a unique V-gene family. A later analysis removed 592 highly shared, low-generation-probability nucleotide sequences to deal with suspected cross-contamination and a sequencing artifact. In a later analysis, a clonal expansion index for each public chain was calculated from normalized within-repertoire ranks of inferred template counts. A later analysis computed generation probabilities with a VDJ recombination model fitted to out-of-frame rearrangements, and checked the results against IGoR. Hypergeometric tests were used in a later analysis to score TCR-TCR, TCR-HLA and TCR-CMV co-occurrence, with a repertoire-size bias correction applied to the TCR pairs. To estimate false discovery rates, a later analysis permuted the HLA or CMV assignments 20 times. In a later analysis, co-occurring TCRs were grouped using DBSCAN, with TCRdist sequence similarity added in when clustering inside HLA-allele-positive subsets. Co-occurrence clustering excluded repertoires with fewer than 30,000 or more than 120,000 public chains, plus five with anomalous nucleotide sharing. Sourced from immuneACCESS, this table was stored by TCRdb with only in-frame sequences that have V and J called. A share of the clones is absent; for the studies checked, an unresolved V gene accounts for under half, and the remainder has no known explanation. For V, J and clone size, that table is used; D and trimming come from the DNA. Counted in this sample were roughly 200,000 clones; about four fifths of them appeared once. 1.5% to 1.7% of the sample is in the top ten clones.

The sequence was collected from a girl between 5 and 17 years old in good health and CMV-seropositive. Sequencing used PBMCs. The V and J segments used are TRBV10-2 and TRBJ2-7; TRBD2 is perhaps the D gene, given 6 matching bases. This receptor carries the CDR3 CASSLRDYEQYF. Read as DNA, the sequence is TGCGCCAGCAGTTTGCGGGACTACGAGCAGTACTTC.